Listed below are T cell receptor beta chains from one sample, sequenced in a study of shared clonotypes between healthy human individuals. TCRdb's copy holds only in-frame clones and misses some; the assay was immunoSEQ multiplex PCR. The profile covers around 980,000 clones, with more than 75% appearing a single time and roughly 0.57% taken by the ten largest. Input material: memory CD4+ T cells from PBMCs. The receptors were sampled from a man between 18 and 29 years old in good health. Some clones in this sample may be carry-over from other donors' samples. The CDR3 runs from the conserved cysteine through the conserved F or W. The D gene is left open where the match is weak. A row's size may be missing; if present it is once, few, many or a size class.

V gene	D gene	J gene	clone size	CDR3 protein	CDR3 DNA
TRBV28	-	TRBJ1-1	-	CASSFPRAVLNTEAFF	TGTGCCAGCAGTTTTCCCAGGGCGGTCTTGAACACTGAAGCTTTCTTT
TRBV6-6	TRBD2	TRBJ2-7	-	CASSPVGGLASYEQYF	TGTGCCAGCAGTCCCGTAGGGGGACTAGCGAGTTACGAGCAGTACTTC
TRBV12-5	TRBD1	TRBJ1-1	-	CASGFPSTGAGLNTEAFF	TGTGCTAGTGGTTTCCCCTCTACAGGGGCGGGATTGAACACTGAAGCTTTCTTT
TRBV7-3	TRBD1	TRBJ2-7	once	CASSPTGGSGEQYF	TGTGCCAGCAGCCCGACAGGGGGCAGTGGCGAGCAGTACTTC
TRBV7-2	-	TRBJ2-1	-	CASSLGRGRYNEQFF	TGTGCCAGCAGCTTAGGGCGAGGGCGTTACAATGAGCAGTTCTTC
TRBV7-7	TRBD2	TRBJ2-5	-	CASSFTSGSETQYF	TGTGCCAGCAGCTTCACTAGCGGGAGTGAGACCCAGTACTTC
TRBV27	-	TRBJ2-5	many	CASSFPRETDQETQYF	TGTGCCAGCAGTTTCCCCCGGGAGACCGATCAAGAGACCCAGTACTTC
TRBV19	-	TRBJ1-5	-	CASRGSEQPQHF	TGTGCCAGTAGGGGGTCGGAGCAGCCCCAGCATTTT
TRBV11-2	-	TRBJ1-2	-	CASSLGPAGPQLGGYTF	TGTGCCAGCAGCTTAGGCCCCGCGGGCCCACAATTGGGTGGCTACACCTTC
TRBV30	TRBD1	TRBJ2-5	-	CAWGQGRGETQYF	TGTGCCTGGGGACAGGGCCGGGGGGAGACCCAGTACTTC
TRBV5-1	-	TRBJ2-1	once	CASSLFGNSYNEQFF	TGCGCCAGCAGCTTGTTCGGGAATTCCTACAATGAGCAGTTCTTC
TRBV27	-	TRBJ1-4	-	CASSASWATNEKLFF	TGTGCCAGCAGTGCCTCTTGGGCAACTAATGAAAAACTGTTTTTT